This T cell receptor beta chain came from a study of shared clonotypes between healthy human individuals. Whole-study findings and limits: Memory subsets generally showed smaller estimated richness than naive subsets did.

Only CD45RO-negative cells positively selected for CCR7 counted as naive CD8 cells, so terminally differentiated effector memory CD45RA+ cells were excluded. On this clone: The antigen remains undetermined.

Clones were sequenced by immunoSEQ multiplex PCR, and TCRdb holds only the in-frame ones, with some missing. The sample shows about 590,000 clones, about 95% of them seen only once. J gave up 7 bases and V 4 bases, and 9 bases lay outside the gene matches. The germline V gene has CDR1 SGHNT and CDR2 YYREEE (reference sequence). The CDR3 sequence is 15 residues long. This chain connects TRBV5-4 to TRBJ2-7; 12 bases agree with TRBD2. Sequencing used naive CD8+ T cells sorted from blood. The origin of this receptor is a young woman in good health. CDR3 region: CASSDRLAGDREQYF. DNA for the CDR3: TGTGCCAGCAGCGACCGACTAGCGGGGGATCGGGAGCAGTACTTC.